The rows below give T cell receptor beta chains drawn from one sample of a study of blood T cell repertoires in COVID-19. Assay used: immunoSEQ multiplex PCR; TCRdb lists only in-frame clones, some missing. The sample has about 200,000 clones, 70% to 90% seen once. Sequencing was performed on peripheral blood. All receptors derive from a woman aged 70 to 79 with COVID-19, enrolled during active disease. Both conserved end residues are part of each CDR3. D genes are given only for firm matches. Size is stated for part of the rows, as once, few or many counts, or as a class when the clone is expanded.

J gene	V gene	D gene	clone size	CDR3 protein	CDR3 DNA
TRBJ2-2	TRBV4-3	TRBD2	.	CASSQAGGLDTGELFF	TGCGCCAGCAGCCAAGCGGGGGGGTTGGACACCGGGGAGCTGTTTTTT
TRBJ2-7	TRBV6-5	.	.	CASSYSGGGYEQYF	TGTGCCAGCAGTTACTCGGGTGGGGGGTACGAGCAGTACTTC
TRBJ1-1	TRBV7-2	.	.	CASSPQRFAEAFF	TGTGCCAGCAGCCCCCAGCGCTTTGCTGAAGCTTTCTTT
TRBJ2-1	TRBV5-4	.	.	CASSLFRDSSLF	TGTGCCAGCAGCTTGTTTCGGGACTCAAGCCTCTTC
TRBJ1-2	TRBV7-2	TRBD1	.	CASSRDRAEYGYTF	TGTGCCAGCAGCCGGGACAGGGCTGAGTACGGCTACACCTTC
TRBJ1-1	TRBV4-1	.	.	CASSQGPRGTEAFF	TGCGCCAGCAGCCAGGGCCCTCGGGGGACTGAAGCTTTCTTT
TRBJ2-5	TRBV6-6	.	.	CATSSLRLDPGETQYF	TGTGCCACTTCGTCCCTTCGACTAGACCCGGGAGAGACCCAGTACTTC
TRBJ2-7	TRBV7-2	.	few	CASSLGHTEYEQYF	TGTGCCAGCAGCTTAGGGCACACGGAGTACGAGCAGTACTTC
TRBJ2-3	TRBV7-2	TRBD1	.	CASSSAGTGGTDTQYF	TGTGCCAGCAGTTCCGCCGGGACAGGGGGCACAGATACGCAGTATTTT
TRBJ2-7	TRBV6-2/TRBV6-3	.	.	CASSPIFVGGILSEQYF	TGTGCCAGCAGTCCCATATTCGTCGGGGGTATTCTGTCCGAGCAGTACTTC
TRBJ2-5	TRBV29-1	TRBD2	.	CSVDTSGGAETQYF	TGCAGCGTTGATACTAGCGGGGGGGCAGAGACCCAGTACTTC
TRBJ1-2	TRBV4-2	.	.	CASSQDLGSSYGYTF	TGTGCCAGCAGCCAAGATTTGGGCAGCTCCTATGGCTACACCTTC
TRBJ1-4	TRBV9	.	.	CASSSQGVGEKLFF	TGTGCCAGCAGCTCTCAGGGCGTAGGTGAAAAACTGTTTTTT
TRBJ2-3	TRBV19	TRBD2	.	CASSSIAGRTDTQYF	TGTGCCAGTAGTTCCATAGCGGGGCGCACAGATACGCAGTATTTT
TRBJ2-7	TRBV9	.	once	CASSTSCRGASYEQYF	TGTGCCAGCAGCACATCTTGTCGGGGGGCCTCCTACGAGCAGTACTTC
TRBJ1-3	TRBV4-2	.	.	CASSQGVGAAGNTIYF	TGTGCCAGCAGCCAAGGGGTGGGGGCAGCTGGAAACACCATATATTTT
TRBJ1-2	TRBV6-6	.	.	CASSPKPLGVYGYTF	TGTGCCAGCAGTCCCAAACCTCTGGGCGTCTATGGCTACACCTTC
TRBJ1-2	TRBV4-3	TRBD1	.	CASSLRTGANYGYTF	TGCGCCAGCAGCCTTAGGACAGGAGCCAACTATGGCTACACCTTC
TRBJ2-2	TRBV4-3	.	.	CASSQQSPPLAGELFF	TGCGCCAGCAGCCAACAGTCCCCCCCTTTGGCAGGGGAGCTGTTTTTT
TRBJ2-1	TRBV10-3	TRBD1	.	CAISVGDRANNEQFF	TGTGCCATCAGTGTAGGGGACAGGGCCAACAATGAGCAGTTCTTC
TRBJ1-2	TRBV4-2	.	.	CASSQEGARGYGYTF	TGTGCCAGCAGCCAAGAGGGGGCGCGCGGCTATGGCTACACCTTC
TRBJ1-2	TRBV14	TRBD1	.	CASSQDTGGIIGYTF	TGTGCCAGCAGCCAAGACACAGGGGGTATTATTGGCTACACCTTC
TRBJ1-2	TRBV7-3	TRBD1	.	CASSLAGGDGYTF	TGTGCCAGCAGCCTGGCAGGGGGCGATGGCTACACCTTC
TRBJ1-1	TRBV2	.	.	CASSLSRQNTEAFF	TGTGCCAGCAGTTTGTCCAGGCAGAACACTGAAGCTTTCTTT
TRBJ2-2	TRBV1	.	.	CTSSQAPRRDRAGELFF	TGCACCAGCAGCCAAGCTCCTCGCCGGGACAGGGCCGGGGAGCTGTTTTTT
TRBJ2-7	TRBV5-6	.	.	CASSLVGQGSYEQYF	TGTGCCAGCAGCTTGGTTGGTCAGGGGTCCTACGAGCAGTACTTC
TRBJ1-2	TRBV27	.	few	CASSLSFLEASYYGYTF	TGTGCCAGCAGTTTATCGTTCTTGGAGGCCAGCTACTATGGCTACACCTTC
TRBJ1-2	TRBV25-1	.	once	CASSEFRGHNYGYTF	TGTGCCAGCAGTGAATTCCGGGGACACAACTATGGCTACACCTTC
TRBJ1-1	TRBV29-1	.	.	CSVVSRLNTEAFF	TGCAGCGTTGTAAGCAGGTTGAACACTGAAGCTTTCTTT
TRBJ1-1	TRBV24-1	TRBD1	.	CATSDGTGAMNTEAFF	TGTGCCACCAGTGATGGGACAGGGGCTATGAACACTGAAGCTTTCTTT
TRBJ1-1	TRBV7-6	TRBD1	.	CASSPGGTGRSEAFF	TGTGCCAGCAGCCCTGGGGGGACAGGGCGATCTGAAGCTTTCTTT
TRBJ1-2	TRBV5-1	.	.	CASSSQTVIGYTF	TGCGCCAGCAGCTCACAGACAGTTATCGGCTACACCTTC
TRBJ1-5	TRBV21-1	.	few	CASSKGRGDQPQHF	TGTGCCAGCAGCAAAGGCAGGGGGGATCAGCCCCAGCATTTT
TRBJ1-2	TRBV3-1/TRBV3-2	TRBD1	.	CASSHQDRESGYTF	TGTGCCAGCAGCCATCAGGACAGGGAGAGTGGCTACACCTTC
TRBJ1-2	TRBV5-1	TRBD1	.	CASSVGTGGHYGYTF	TGCGCCAGCAGCGTCGGGACAGGGGGCCACTATGGCTACACCTTC
TRBJ2-1	TRBV4-1	TRBD2	once	CASSPIAGANYNEQFF	TGCGCCAGCAGCCCGATAGCGGGGGCCAACTACAATGAGCAGTTCTTC
TRBJ1-2	TRBV7-9	.	.	CASSPAQGIYGYTF	TGTGCCAGCAGTCCAGCGCAGGGGATCTATGGCTACACCTTC
TRBJ1-1	TRBV7-9	.	.	CASSLSLGEAFF	TGTGCCAGCAGCTTATCATTGGGCGAAGCTTTCTTT
TRBJ2-3	TRBV19	.	.	CASRGRDHTQYF	TGTGCCAGTAGGGGCAGGGATCATACGCAGTATTTT
TRBJ1-5	TRBV2	.	.	CASRTRGGNQPQHF	TGTGCCAGCCGGACCAGGGGAGGCAATCAGCCCCAGCATTTT
TRBJ2-5	TRBV7-2	TRBD2	.	CASAASGQRETQYF	TGTGCCAGCGCTGCTAGCGGGCAAAGAGAGACCCAGTACTTC
TRBJ2-5	TRBV30	.	.	CACKGAGGKTQYF	TGTGCCTGCAAGGGGGCGGGGGGAAAGACCCAGTACTTC
TRBJ2-3	TRBV6-4	.	.	CASSDKGGEPTDTQYF	TGTGCCAGCAGTGACAAGGGGGGGGAACCCACAGATACGCAGTATTTT
TRBJ2-7	TRBV25-1	.	.	CASSGIKLYEQYF	TGTGCCAGCAGTGGTATTAAGCTCTACGAGCAGTACTTC
TRBJ1-5	TRBV19	.	.	CASRTSWGPYQPQHF	TGTGCCAGTAGAACCTCATGGGGGCCGTATCAGCCCCAGCATTTT
TRBJ2-3	TRBV5-1	TRBD1	.	CASSPPGTGGDTQYF	TGCGCCAGCAGCCCCCCCGGGACAGGGGGCGATACGCAGTATTTT
TRBJ2-7	TRBV9	TRBD1	once	CASSAGTGTYEQYF	TGTGCCAGCAGCGCAGGGACAGGGACCTACGAGCAGTACTTC
TRBJ2-1	TRBV28	TRBD2	.	CASSASGSSYNEQFF	TGTGCCAGCAGTGCTAGCGGAAGCTCCTACAATGAGCAGTTCTTC
TRBJ2-5	TRBV11-2	.	.	CASSLYQTGIGVVKTQYF	TGTGCCAGCAGCTTGTACCAGACAGGAATCGGGGTCGTGAAGACCCAGTACTTC
TRBJ2-3	TRBV3-1/TRBV3-2	TRBD2	.	CASNVPGLAGGLRDTQYF	TGTGCCAGCAACGTACCGGGACTAGCGGGCGGGCTTCGCGATACGCAGTATTTT
TRBJ1-5	TRBV29-1	.	.	CSVRHSSNQPQHF	TGCAGCGTCCGACACAGCAGCAATCAGCCCCAGCATTTT
TRBJ2-7	TRBV11-3	.	few	CASSLGTILYEQYF	TGTGCCAGCAGCCTCGGGACAATACTTTACGAGCAGTACTTC
TRBJ2-2	TRBV2	.	.	CASSERGPNTGELFF	TGTGCCAGCAGTGAACGGGGTCCGAACACCGGGGAGCTGTTTTTT
TRBJ1-3	TRBV11-1	.	.	CASSLGGIAGNTIYF	TGTGCCAGCAGCTTAGGAGGGATCGCTGGAAACACCATATATTTT
TRBJ1-3	TRBV11-2	.	once	CASSPAGLTIYF	TGTGCCAGCAGCCCCGCGGGCCTAACCATATATTTT
TRBJ1-2	TRBV19	TRBD1	.	CASSIAPTGINYGYTF	TGTGCCAGTAGTATAGCCCCGACAGGGATCAACTATGGCTACACCTTC
TRBJ1-1	TRBV6-5	TRBD1	.	CASRVDRVGTEAFF	TGTGCCAGCAGGGTGGACAGGGTCGGAACTGAAGCTTTCTTT
TRBJ2-5	TRBV7-3	.	.	CASSLSAGPQETQYF	TGTGCCAGCAGCTTATCCGCAGGGCCCCAAGAGACCCAGTACTTC
TRBJ1-2	TRBV7-2	TRBD1	.	CASSLHHRGNYGYTF	TGTGCCAGCAGCTTACACCACAGGGGGAACTATGGCTACACCTTC
TRBJ1-2	TRBV7-9	TRBD1	.	CASSPSGQGDFYGYTF	TGTGCCAGCAGCCCCTCCGGACAGGGAGACTTCTATGGCTACACCTTC